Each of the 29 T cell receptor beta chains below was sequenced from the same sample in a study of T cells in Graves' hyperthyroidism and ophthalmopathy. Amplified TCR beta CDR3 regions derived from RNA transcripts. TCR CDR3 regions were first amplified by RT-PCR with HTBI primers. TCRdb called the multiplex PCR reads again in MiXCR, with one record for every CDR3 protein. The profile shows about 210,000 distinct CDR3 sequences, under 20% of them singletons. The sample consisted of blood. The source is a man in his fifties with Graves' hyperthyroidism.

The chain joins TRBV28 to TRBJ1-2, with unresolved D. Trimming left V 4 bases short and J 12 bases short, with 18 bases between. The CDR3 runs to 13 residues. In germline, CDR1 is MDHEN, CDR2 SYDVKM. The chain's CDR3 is CASSYHGRPRNTF. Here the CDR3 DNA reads TGTGCCAGCAGTTATCATGGCAGGCCAAGAAACACCTTC.

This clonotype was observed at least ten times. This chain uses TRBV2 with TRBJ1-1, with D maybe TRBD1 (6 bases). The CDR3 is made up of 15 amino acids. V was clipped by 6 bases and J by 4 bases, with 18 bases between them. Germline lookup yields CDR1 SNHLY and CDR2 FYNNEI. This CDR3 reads CASRGGGGAGTEAFF. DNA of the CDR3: TGTGCCAGCAGGGGAGGCGGGGGCGCGGGCACTGAAGCTTTCTTT.

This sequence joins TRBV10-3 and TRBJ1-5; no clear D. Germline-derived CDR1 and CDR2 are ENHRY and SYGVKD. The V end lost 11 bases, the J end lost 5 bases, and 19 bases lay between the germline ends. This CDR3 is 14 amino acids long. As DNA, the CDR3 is TGTGCCGTGAAGGCTGCCCCTTACGATCAGCCCCAGCATTTT. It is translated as CAVKAAPYDQPQHF.

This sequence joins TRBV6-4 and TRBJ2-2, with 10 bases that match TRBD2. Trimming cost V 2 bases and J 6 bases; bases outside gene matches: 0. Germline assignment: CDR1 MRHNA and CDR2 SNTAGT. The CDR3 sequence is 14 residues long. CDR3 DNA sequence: TGTGCCAGCAGTGACGGGACTAGCGCCGGGGAGCTGTTTTTT. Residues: CASSDGTSAGELFF.

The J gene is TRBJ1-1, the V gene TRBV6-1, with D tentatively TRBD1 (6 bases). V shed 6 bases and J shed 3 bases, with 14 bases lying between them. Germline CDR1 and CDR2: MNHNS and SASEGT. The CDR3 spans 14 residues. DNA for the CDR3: TGTGCCAGCAGGCGACAGGAATGGGACACTGAAGCTTTCTTT. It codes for CASRRQEWDTEAFF.

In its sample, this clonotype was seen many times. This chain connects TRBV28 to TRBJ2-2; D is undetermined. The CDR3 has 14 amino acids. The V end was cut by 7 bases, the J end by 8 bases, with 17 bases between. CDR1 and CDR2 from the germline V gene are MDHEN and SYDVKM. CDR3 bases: TGTGCCAGCATCTCTGGTGAGCCGACGGGGGAGCTGTTTTTT. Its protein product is CASISGEPTGELFF.

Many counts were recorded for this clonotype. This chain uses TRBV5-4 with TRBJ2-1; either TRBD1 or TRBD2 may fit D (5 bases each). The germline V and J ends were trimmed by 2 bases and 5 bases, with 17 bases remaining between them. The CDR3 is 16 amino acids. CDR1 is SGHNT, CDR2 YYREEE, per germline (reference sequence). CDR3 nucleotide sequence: TGTGCCAGCAGCTTTAGGGTGGGACGGATTAACAATGAGCAGTTCTTC. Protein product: CASSFRVGRINNEQFF.

The CDR3 region is CSASWGTGFGQPQHF. The CDR3 nucleotides are TGCAGTGCTAGTTGGGGGACAGGGTTCGGTCAGCCCCAGCATTTT. The chain joins TRBV20-1 to TRBJ1-5; TRBD1 aligns across 9 bases. Germline lookup yields CDR1 DFQATT and CDR2 SNEGSKA (reference sequence). CDR3 length: 15 residues. V was pared by 3 bases and J by 6 bases, with 9 bases of the junction left unmatched.

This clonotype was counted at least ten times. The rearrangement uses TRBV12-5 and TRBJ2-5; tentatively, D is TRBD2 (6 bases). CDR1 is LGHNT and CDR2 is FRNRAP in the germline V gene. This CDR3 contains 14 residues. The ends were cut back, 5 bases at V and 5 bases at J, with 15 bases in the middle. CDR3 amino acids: CASGRGLGWETQYF. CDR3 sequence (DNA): TGTGCTAGTGGTAGGGGACTGGGGTGGGAGACCCAGTACTTC.

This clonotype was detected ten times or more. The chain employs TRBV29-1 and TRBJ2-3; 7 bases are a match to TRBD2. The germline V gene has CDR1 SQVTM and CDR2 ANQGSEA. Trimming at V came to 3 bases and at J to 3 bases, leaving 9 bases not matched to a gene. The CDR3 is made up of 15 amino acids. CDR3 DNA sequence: TGCAGCGTTGATACGGCGGGAGTTATGACAGATACGCAGTATTTT. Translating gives CSVDTAGVMTDTQYF.

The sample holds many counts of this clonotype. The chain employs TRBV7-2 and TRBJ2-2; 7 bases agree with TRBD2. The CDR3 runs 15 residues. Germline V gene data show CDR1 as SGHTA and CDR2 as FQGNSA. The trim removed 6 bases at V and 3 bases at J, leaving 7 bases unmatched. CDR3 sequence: CASRQASGDTGELFF. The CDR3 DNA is TGTGCCAGCAGACAGGCCAGCGGGGACACCGGGGAGCTGTTTTTT.

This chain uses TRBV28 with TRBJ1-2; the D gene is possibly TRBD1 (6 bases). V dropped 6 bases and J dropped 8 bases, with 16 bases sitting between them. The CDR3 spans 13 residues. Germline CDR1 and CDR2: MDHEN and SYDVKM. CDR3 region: CASRGGGAQGYTF. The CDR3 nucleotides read TGTGCCAGCAGAGGAGGGGGGGCTCAGGGCTACACCTTC.

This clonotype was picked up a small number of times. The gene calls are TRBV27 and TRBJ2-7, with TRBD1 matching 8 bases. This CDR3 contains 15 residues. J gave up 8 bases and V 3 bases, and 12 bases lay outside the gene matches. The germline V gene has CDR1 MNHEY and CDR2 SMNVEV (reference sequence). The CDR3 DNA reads TGTGCCAGCAGTTTCACTCCAGGGGGCCTTCTGCAGCAGTACTTC. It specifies CASSFTPGGLLQQYF.

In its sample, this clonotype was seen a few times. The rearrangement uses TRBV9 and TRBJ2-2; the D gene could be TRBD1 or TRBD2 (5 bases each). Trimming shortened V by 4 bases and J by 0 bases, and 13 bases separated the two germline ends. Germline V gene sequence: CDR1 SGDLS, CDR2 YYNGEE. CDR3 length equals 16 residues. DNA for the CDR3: TGTGCCAGCAGCCCCCGGGGCCTAGCGAACACCGGGGAGCTGTTTTTT. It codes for CASSPRGLANTGELFF.

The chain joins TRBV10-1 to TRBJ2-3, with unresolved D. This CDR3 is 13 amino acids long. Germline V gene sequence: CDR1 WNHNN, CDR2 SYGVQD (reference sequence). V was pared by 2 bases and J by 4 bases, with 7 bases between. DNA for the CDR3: TGCGCCAGCAGTGAGACAGAAGCAGATACGCAGTATTTT. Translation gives CASSETEADTQYF.

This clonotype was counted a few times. The chain's CDR3 is CASRLSGSVGDTQYF. CDR3 nucleotide sequence: TGTGCCAGCAGACTTAGCGGGAGTGTCGGGGATACGCAGTATTTT. The rearrangement joins TRBV11-2 to TRBJ2-3; 9 positions agree with TRBD2. The CDR3 covers 15 residues. Germline CDR1 and CDR2: SGHAT and FQNNGV. V lost 6 bases to trimming and J lost 6 bases; unmatched junction nucleotides: 10. The full variable domain, its missing parts supplied by reference TRBV11-2 and TRBJ2-3, is EAGVAQSPRYKIIEKRQSVAFWCNPISGHATLYWYQQILGQGPKLLIQFQNNGVVDDSQLPKDRFSAERLKGVDSTLKIQPAKLEDSAVYLCASRLSGSVGDTQYFGPGTRLTVL.

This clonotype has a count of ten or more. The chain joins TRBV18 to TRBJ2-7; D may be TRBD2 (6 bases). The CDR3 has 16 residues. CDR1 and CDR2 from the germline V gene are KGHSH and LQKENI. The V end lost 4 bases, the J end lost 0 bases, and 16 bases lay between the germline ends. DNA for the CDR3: TGTGCCAGCTCACGCCTGCCGGGGAGGAGCTCCTACGAGCAGTACTTC. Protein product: CASSRLPGRSSYEQYF.

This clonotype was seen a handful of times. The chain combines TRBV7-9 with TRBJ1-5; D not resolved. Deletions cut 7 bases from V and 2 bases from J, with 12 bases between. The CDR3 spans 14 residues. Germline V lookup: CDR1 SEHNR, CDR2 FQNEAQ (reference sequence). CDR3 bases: TGTGCCAGCACCCTCGGGTCGGGCAATCAGCCCCAGCATTTT. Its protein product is CASTLGSGNQPQHF.

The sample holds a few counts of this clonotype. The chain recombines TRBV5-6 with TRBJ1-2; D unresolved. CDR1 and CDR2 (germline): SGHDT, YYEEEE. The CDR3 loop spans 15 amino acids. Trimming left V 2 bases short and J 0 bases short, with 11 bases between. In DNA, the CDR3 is TGTGCCAGCAGCTTTCTAGGATACTCTAACTATGGCTACACCTTC. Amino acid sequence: CASSFLGYSNYGYTF.

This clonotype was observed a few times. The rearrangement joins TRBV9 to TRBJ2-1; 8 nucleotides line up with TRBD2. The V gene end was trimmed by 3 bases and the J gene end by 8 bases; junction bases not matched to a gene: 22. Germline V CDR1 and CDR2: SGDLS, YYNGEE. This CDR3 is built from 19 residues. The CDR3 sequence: CASSAPKGLAGLGEDEQFF. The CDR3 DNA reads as TGTGCCAGCAGCGCCCCTAAGGGGCTAGCGGGTTTGGGTGAGGATGAGCAGTTCTTC.

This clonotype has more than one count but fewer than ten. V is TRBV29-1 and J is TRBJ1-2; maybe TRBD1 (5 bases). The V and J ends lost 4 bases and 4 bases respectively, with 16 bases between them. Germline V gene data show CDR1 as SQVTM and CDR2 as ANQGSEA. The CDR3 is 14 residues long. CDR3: CSVAGTELTYGYTF. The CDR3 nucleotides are TGCAGCGTTGCAGGGACCGAGCTGACCTATGGCTACACCTTC.

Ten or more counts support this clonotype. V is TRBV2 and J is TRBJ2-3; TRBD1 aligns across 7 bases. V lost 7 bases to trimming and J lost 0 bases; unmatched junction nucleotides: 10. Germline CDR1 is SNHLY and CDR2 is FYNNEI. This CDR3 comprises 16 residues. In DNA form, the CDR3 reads TGTGCCAGCACTATCCCGGGACAGAGTAGCACAGATACGCAGTATTTT. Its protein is CASTIPGQSSTDTQYF.

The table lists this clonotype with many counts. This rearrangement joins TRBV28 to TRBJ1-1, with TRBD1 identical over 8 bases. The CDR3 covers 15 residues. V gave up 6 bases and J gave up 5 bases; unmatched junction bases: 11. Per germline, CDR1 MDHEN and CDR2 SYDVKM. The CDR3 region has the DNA TGTGCCAGCAGGCCCAGACAGGGGAGGGGTACTGAAGCTTTCTTT. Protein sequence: CASRPRQGRGTEAFF.

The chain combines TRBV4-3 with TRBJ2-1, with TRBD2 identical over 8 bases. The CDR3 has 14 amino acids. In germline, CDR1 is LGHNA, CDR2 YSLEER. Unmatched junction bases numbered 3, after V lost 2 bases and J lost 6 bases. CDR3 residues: CASSQSGSGNEQFF. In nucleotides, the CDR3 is TGCGCCAGCAGCCAAAGCGGGAGTGGCAATGAGCAGTTCTTC.

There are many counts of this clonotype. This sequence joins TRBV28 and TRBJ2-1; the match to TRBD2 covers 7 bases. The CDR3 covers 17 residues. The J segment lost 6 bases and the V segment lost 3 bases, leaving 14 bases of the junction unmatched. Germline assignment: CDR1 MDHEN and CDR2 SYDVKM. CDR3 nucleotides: TGTGCCAGCAGTTTGCCTGACTCCGCTAGCGGATTCAATGAGCAGTTCTTC. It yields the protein CASSLPDSASGFNEQFF.

CDR3 amino acids: CASSLLAGDYEQFF. Here the CDR3 DNA reads TGCGCCAGCAGTCTACTAGCGGGAGACTATGAGCAGTTCTTC. This rearrangement joins TRBV4-3 to TRBJ2-1, with 11 bases matching TRBD2. V gave up 6 bases and J gave up 8 bases; unmatched junction bases: 6. This CDR3 has 14 amino acids. From germline, CDR1 is LGHNA and CDR2 YSLEER.

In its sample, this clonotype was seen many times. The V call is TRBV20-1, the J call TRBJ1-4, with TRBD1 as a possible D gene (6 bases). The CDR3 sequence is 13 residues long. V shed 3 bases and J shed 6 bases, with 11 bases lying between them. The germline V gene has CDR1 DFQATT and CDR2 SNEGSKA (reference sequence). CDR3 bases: TGCAGTGCTAGGGAGGGGGGGCATGAAAAACTGTTTTTT. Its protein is CSAREGGHEKLFF.

CDR3 nucleotide sequence: TGTGCCAGCAGCCCCAGTGGGGCCAGCTCTGGAAACACCATATATTTT. Its protein is CASSPSGASSGNTIYF. V usage is TRBV3-1 and J usage is TRBJ1-3, with D maybe TRBD1 (5 bases). This CDR3 has 16 amino acids. V gave up 4 bases and J gave up 0 bases, with 13 bases separating them. The germline V gene encodes CDR1 LGHDT and CDR2 YNNKEL (reference sequence).

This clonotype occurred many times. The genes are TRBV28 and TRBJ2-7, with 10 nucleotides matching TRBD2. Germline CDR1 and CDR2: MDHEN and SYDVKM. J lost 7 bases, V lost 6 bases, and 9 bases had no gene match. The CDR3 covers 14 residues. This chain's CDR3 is CASRPAGGNSEQYF. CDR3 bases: TGTGCCAGCAGACCAGCGGGGGGGAATAGTGAGCAGTACTTC.